This TCR beta chain emerged from a study of cytomegalovirus exposure and HLA in healthy donors. Trimming removed 10 bases from V and 5 bases from J, with 14 bases in between. Germline loops: CDR1 LNHDA, CDR2 SQIVND (reference sequence). This CDR3 has 12 amino acids. PCR was performed using 60 Vbeta and 13 Jbeta primers. The assay was immunoSEQ multiplex PCR, and TCRdb's table has in-frame clones only and misses some. The table has approximately 120,000 clones, about three quarters seen once. Study outcomes and limitations: Later analysis demonstrated an association between a missense DCLRE1C variant and TCR beta V- and J-gene trimming.

As to this clone: Its antigen is as yet unknown.

The rearrangement joins TRBV19 to TRBJ1-2; D might be TRBD1 (5 bases). The sequenced sample consisted of PBMCs. This receptor was obtained from a woman between 35 and 50 years old in good health and CMV-seronegative. Here the CDR3 DNA reads TGTGCCACTAAGGCAGGGCTTTATGGCTACACCTTC. Protein sequence: CATKAGLYGYTF.